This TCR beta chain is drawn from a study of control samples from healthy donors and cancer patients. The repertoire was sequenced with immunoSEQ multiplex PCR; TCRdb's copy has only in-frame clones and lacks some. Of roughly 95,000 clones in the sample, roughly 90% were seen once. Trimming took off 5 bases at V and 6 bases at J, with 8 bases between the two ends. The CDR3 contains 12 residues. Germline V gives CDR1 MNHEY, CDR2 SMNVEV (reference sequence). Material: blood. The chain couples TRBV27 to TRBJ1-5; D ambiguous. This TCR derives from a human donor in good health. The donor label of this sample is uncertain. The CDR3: CASSPIGQPQHF. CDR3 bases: TGTGCCAGCAGTCCCATTGGTCAGCCCCAGCATTTT.